A selection of T cell receptor beta chains follows, all from one sample in a study of graft-versus-host responses after intestinal transplantation. Data came from immunoSEQ multiplex PCR; TCRdb stores just in-frame clones and leaves some out. The repertoire holds 35,000 to 40,000 clones, with roughly 90% as singletons. Here the sequenced sample was ileum tissue, taken 200 to 210 days after intestinal transplant. The receptors shown here come from a human patient who received an intestinal transplant, so some T cells may come from the graft donor. CDR3s include the opening cysteine and the closing phenylalanine or tryptophan. The D gene is left open where the match is weak. The size entry is marked missing in some rows and otherwise reads once, few, many or a size class.

d_gene	abundance	v_gene	j_gene	len	CDR3aa	CDR3nt
.	.	TRBV10-3	TRBJ1-1	13	CAISESYRLEAFF	TGTGCCATCAGTGAGTCCTACAGGCTTGAAGCTTTCTTT
TRBD2	.	TRBV11-2	TRBJ2-1	16	CASSLGRAGGVDEQFF	TGTGCCAGCAGCTTAGGTCGAGCGGGGGGTGTGGATGAGCAGTTCTTC
TRBD2	.	TRBV29-1	TRBJ2-7	12	CSASGGAEEQYF	TGCAGCGCTAGCGGGGGGGCGGAGGAGCAGTACTTC
.	.	TRBV29-1	TRBJ2-3	12	CSVVRGGDTQYF	TGCAGCGTTGTCAGGGGCGGAGATACGCAGTATTTT
.	.	TRBV6-1	TRBJ1-5	16	CASSELANRVNQPQHF	TGTGCCAGCAGTGAATTGGCAAACCGGGTTAATCAGCCCCAGCATTTT
.	.	TRBV28	TRBJ2-7	11	CASSFVDEQYF	TGTGCCAGCAGTTTTGTGGACGAGCAGTACTTC
.	.	TRBV30	TRBJ1-5	13	CAWSARGLQPQHF	TGTGCCTGGAGTGCTCGAGGTCTCCAGCCCCAGCATTTT
.	.	TRBV11-2	TRBJ2-1	17	CASSLVPLGTTYNEQFF	TGTGCCAGCAGCTTAGTACCTCTGGGGACCACCTACAATGAGCAGTTCTTC
TRBD1	once	TRBV6-1	TRBJ1-5	18	CASSGQGIGSYSNQPQHF	TGTGCCAGCAGTGGACAGGGAATTGGGTCATATAGCAATCAGCCCCAGCATTTT
.	.	TRBV20-1	TRBJ1-2	11	CSARDGRGYTF	TGCAGTGCTAGAGATGGCAGGGGCTACACCTTC
.	.	TRBV18	TRBJ1-6	15	CASSREGSYNSPLHF	TGTGCCAGCTCACGCGAGGGCTCCTATAATTCACCCCTCCACTTT
.	.	TRBV2	TRBJ1-1	13	CASPSRLRAEAFF	TGTGCCAGCCCCAGCCGGTTGAGGGCTGAAGCTTTCTTT
.	.	TRBV7-8	TRBJ2-7	14	CASSDRQALYEQYF	TGTGCCAGCAGCGACCGACAGGCCCTCTACGAGCAGTACTTC
TRBD2	.	TRBV4-1	TRBJ2-7	15	CASSLTSGRAYEQYF	TGCGCCAGCAGTCTGACTAGCGGGAGGGCCTACGAGCAGTACTTC
.	.	TRBV9	TRBJ1-2	14	CASSVGGTPYGYTF	TGTGCCAGCAGCGTGGGGGGTACGCCTTATGGCTACACCTTC
TRBD1	.	TRBV29-1	TRBJ2-5	14	CSVEGTGGSETQYF	TGCAGCGTTGAAGGCACAGGGGGCAGCGAGACCCAGTACTTC
.	.	TRBV18	TRBJ1-1	13	CASSRGANTEAFF	TGTGCCAGCTCACGGGGTGCTAACACTGAAGCTTTCTTT
.	.	TRBV19	TRBJ1-3	17	CPNVPKAQPSSGNTIYF	TGTCCCAACGTCCCGAAGGCACAGCCAAGCTCTGGAAACACCATATATTTT
.	.	TRBV21-1	TRBJ2-5	16	CASSKAARQSQETQYF	TGTGCCAGCAGCAAAGCGGCCAGACAGTCCCAAGAGACCCAGTACTTC
.	.	TRBV5-1	TRBJ2-2	16	CASSLASSANTGELFF	TGCGCCAGCAGCTTGGCCTCGAGCGCGAACACCGGGGAGCTGTTTTTT
TRBD1	.	TRBV2	TRBJ1-1	16	CASKPGQGRKVTEAFF	TGTGCCAGCAAACCGGGACAGGGAAGAAAGGTCACTGAAGCTTTCTTT
.	.	TRBV7-3	TRBJ2-1	13	CASSSPGAAEQFF	TGTGCCAGCAGCTCGCCCGGGGCAGCTGAGCAGTTCTTC
.	.	TRBV11-2	TRBJ2-7	12	CASSFPYGEQYF	TGTGCCAGCAGCTTTCCTTATGGCGAGCAGTACTTC
.	.	TRBV5-1	TRBJ2-2	15	CASSLSPLGTGELFF	TGCGCCAGCAGCCTTAGCCCTCTGGGCACCGGGGAGCTGTTTTTT
.	.	TRBV18	TRBJ2-3	12	CASSPAADTQYF	TGTGCCAGCTCACCAGCGGCAGATACGCAGTATTTT
TRBD2	.	TRBV27	TRBJ2-7	14	CASSLAGGFYEQYF	TGTGCCAGTTCCCTAGCGGGAGGTTTCTACGAGCAGTACTTC
.	.	TRBV7-6	TRBJ2-2	13	CASFSLKTGELFF	TGTGCCAGCTTCAGCCTGAAAACCGGGGAGCTGTTTTTT
.	.	TRBV28	TRBJ1-5	19	CASSFPEAKVYNSNQPQHF	TGTGCCAGCAGTTTTCCAGAAGCCAAGGTTTACAATAGCAATCAGCCCCAGCATTTT
.	.	TRBV20-1	TRBJ1-3	11	CSARPGNTIYF	TGCAGTGCCAGGCCTGGAAACACCATATATTTT
.	once	TRBV5-6	TRBJ1-2	12	CASSLDQVGYTF	TGTGCCAGCAGCTTGGATCAGGTTGGCTACACCTTC
.	few	TRBV19	TRBJ1-6	12	CATTAWGSPLHF	TGTGCTACAACCGCGTGGGGGTCACCCCTCCACTTT
TRBD2	.	TRBV11-2	TRBJ2-7	18	CASSFPGLAGVKTHEQYF	TGTGCCAGCAGCTTCCCGGGACTAGCGGGAGTTAAGACCCACGAGCAGTACTTC
.	.	TRBV6-1	TRBJ2-2	13	CASSEAGTGELFF	TGTGCCAGCAGTGAAGCCGGCACCGGGGAGCTGTTTTTT
.	.	TRBV16	TRBJ2-7	12	CASSQSHYEQYF	TGTGCCAGCAGCCAGTCCCACTACGAGCAGTACTTC
.	.	TRBV6-5	TRBJ2-5	13	CASSRTAIETQYF	TGTGCCAGCAGTCGGACAGCTATAGAGACCCAGTACTTC
.	.	TRBV27	TRBJ1-2	13	CASSWGWKGGYTF	TGTGCCAGCAGTTGGGGTTGGAAGGGTGGCTACACCTTC
.	once	TRBV25-1	TRBJ2-2	14	CASTPNLGTGELFF	TGTGCCAGCACCCCCAATCTAGGCACCGGGGAGCTGTTTTTT
TRBD1	.	TRBV6-6	TRBJ2-6	14	CASDGTDPANVLTF	TGTGCCAGCGACGGGACAGACCCCGCCAACGTCCTGACTTTC
.	.	TRBV28	TRBJ1-3	15	CASSTWTASGNTIYF	TGTGCCAGCAGCACTTGGACAGCCTCTGGAAACACCATATATTTT
.	.	TRBV4-1	TRBJ1-1	15	CASSQEPTGRTEAFF	TGCGCCAGCAGCCAAGAGCCCACAGGGAGAACTGAAGCTTTCTTT
.	.	TRBV9	TRBJ1-2	16	CASSVGPWGSTYGYTF	TGTGCCAGCAGCGTAGGGCCGTGGGGGTCTACCTATGGCTACACCTTC
.	.	TRBV29-1	TRBJ1-1	14	CSVVSGAVGPEAFF	TGCAGCGTTGTTTCAGGGGCGGTGGGACCTGAAGCTTTCTTT
TRBD1	.	TRBV5-6	TRBJ2-3	14	CASSQGQATDTQYF	TGTGCCAGCAGCCAGGGACAGGCGACAGATACGCAGTATTTT
.	.	TRBV7-9	TRBJ2-7	12	CASSPGGYEQYF	TGTGCCAGCAGCCCTGGGGGGTACGAGCAGTACTTC
TRBD2	.	TRBV28	TRBJ2-7	17	CASSWGGVTLSSYEQYF	TGTGCCAGCAGTTGGGGGGGGGTTACCCTAAGCTCCTACGAGCAGTACTTC
TRBD1	once	TRBV13	TRBJ2-1	15	CASSLDGTGANEQFF	TGTGCCAGCAGCTTAGATGGGACAGGGGCCAATGAGCAGTTCTTC
TRBD1	.	TRBV30	TRBJ1-5	14	CAWGTGALNQPQHF	TGTGCCTGGGGGACAGGGGCATTAAATCAGCCCCAGCATTTT
.	.	TRBV10-2	TRBJ2-1	18	CASSGGVLGLSWVNEQFF	TGCGCCAGCAGTGGTGGGGTGTTGGGGCTAAGCTGGGTCAATGAGCAGTTCTTC
.	.	TRBV7-7	TRBJ2-3	13	CASSLTRVDTQYF	TGTGCTAGCAGTCTTACTCGGGTCGATACGCAGTATTTT
.	.	TRBV28	TRBJ1-3	15	CASSLDGTTGNTIYF	TGTGCCAGCAGTTTGGACGGGACAACTGGAAACACCATATATTTT
TRBD2	.	TRBV6-1	TRBJ2-3	15	CASSDLAGFPDTQYF	TGTGCCAGCAGTGACCTAGCGGGATTCCCAGATACGCAGTATTTT
TRBD2	.	TRBV6-5	TRBJ2-1	15	CASGSYTGGRNEQFF	TGTGCCAGCGGGAGCTACACGGGAGGTAGGAATGAGCAGTTCTTC
.	.	TRBV21-1	TRBJ2-7	15	CASSSGTGSSYEQYF	TGTGCCAGCAGCAGCGGGACGGGGAGCTCCTACGAGCAGTACTTC
.	.	TRBV19	TRBJ1-3	14	CGSADRSSGNTIYF	TGTGGCAGCGCTGACAGGAGCTCTGGAAACACCATATATTTT